This is a list of T cell receptor beta chains from one sample in a study of blood T cell repertoires in COVID-19. The method was immunoSEQ multiplex PCR; TCRdb's version includes in-frame clones alone and lacks a portion of them. The table records roughly 100,000 clones, about 91% of them present only once. Material for sequencing was peripheral blood. The receptors here all came from a woman of 80 years or more with active COVID-19. Each CDR3 is given with its conserved first and last residue. The D gene is left open where the match is weak. Clone sizes are given selectively: once, few, many, or a class where the clone is expanded.

NA TRBJ2-3 TRBV15 NA CATSRNIRWGDTDTQYF TGTGCCACCAGCAGAAATATCCGTTGGGGCGACACAGATACGCAGTATTTT
NA TRBJ2-7 TRBV15 once CATSRDPTYEQYF TGTGCCACCAGCAGAGACCCTACCTACGAGCAGTACTTC
NA TRBJ2-2 TRBV2 once CASMRVRGGGELFF TGTGCCAGCATGCGAGTCCGGGGTGGCGGGGAGCTGTTTTTT
NA TRBJ2-7 TRBV5-1 NA CASSQRDRNRYEQYF TGCGCCAGCAGCCAGAGAGACAGAAACAGATACGAGCAGTACTTC
TRBD1 TRBJ2-2 TRBV18 NA CASSRSTGSGELFF TGTGCCAGCTCACGATCGACAGGGTCTGGGGAGCTGTTTTTT
TRBD1 TRBJ1-2 TRBV18 NA CASSPARTGTNYGYTF TGTGCCAGCTCACCTGCTCGGACAGGGACTAACTATGGCTACACCTTC
TRBD2 TRBJ2-3 TRBV7-3 NA CASSSGLAGGSTDTQYF TGTGCCAGCAGCTCGGGCCTAGCGGGAGGGTCCACAGATACGCAGTATTTT
TRBD2 TRBJ2-3 TRBV5-6 NA CASSKRELQYF TGTGCCAGCAGCAAGCGGGAGCTCCAGTATTTT
NA TRBJ1-6 TRBV6-6 NA CASWKAAYNSPLHF TGTGCCAGCTGGAAGGCAGCGTATAATTCACCCCTCCACTTT
NA TRBJ2-5 TRBV30 NA CAWSASETQYF TGTGCCTGGAGTGCTTCGGAGACCCAGTACTTC
NA TRBJ2-1 TRBV9 NA CASSVTGTPSYNEQFF TGTGCCAGCAGCGTCACCGGGACTCCCTCCTACAATGAGCAGTTCTTC
TRBD1 TRBJ2-7 TRBV19 NA CASSIEGQGTYEQYF TGTGCCAGTAGTATAGAGGGACAGGGAACCTACGAGCAGTACTTC
TRBD2 TRBJ2-1 TRBV7-2 once CASRLAGVSNEQFF TGTGCCAGCAGACTAGCGGGAGTCTCCAATGAGCAGTTCTTC
TRBD2 TRBJ2-7 TRBV7-9 NA CASSLDSGISYEQYF TGTGCCAGCAGCTTAGATAGCGGGATCTCTTACGAGCAGTACTTC
NA TRBJ1-1 TRBV12-3/TRBV12-4 NA CASRTRVITEAFF TGTGCCAGCAGAACCAGGGTGATCACTGAAGCTTTCTTT
NA TRBJ1-3 TRBV5-4 NA CASSLGQRSSGNTIYF TGTGCCAGCAGCTTAGGACAGCGGAGCTCTGGAAACACCATATATTTT
NA TRBJ2-7 TRBV18 NA CASSPQWNRAYEQYF TGTGCCAGCTCACCACAGTGGAACAGGGCCTACGAGCAGTACTTC
NA TRBJ2-7 TRBV18 NA CASSPQTNHYEQYF TGTGCCAGCTCACCGCAGACAAACCACTACGAGCAGTACTTC
NA TRBJ2-1 TRBV6-5 NA CASSLLNEQFF TGTGCCAGCAGTCTCCTCAATGAGCAGTTCTTC
TRBD2 TRBJ2-5 TRBV5-1 once CASSLEGTRKTQYF TGCGCCAGCAGCTTGGAGGGGACTAGGAAGACCCAGTACTTC
TRBD1 TRBJ1-4 TRBV27 NA CASSRSGTAERKLFF TGTGCCAGCAGCCGATCCGGGACAGCGGAAAGAAAACTGTTTTTT
TRBD1 TRBJ1-1 TRBV5-1 NA CASSAPTGGGTEAFF TGCGCCAGCAGCGCACCGACAGGGGGAGGCACTGAAGCTTTCTTT
TRBD2 TRBJ2-7 TRBV10-3 NA CAISRLATYEQYF TGTGCCATCAGTCGACTAGCGACTTACGAGCAGTACTTC
NA TRBJ1-3 TRBV4-3 NA CASSQDEESSGNTIYF TGCGCCAGCAGCCAAGATGAAGAGAGCTCTGGAAACACCATATATTTT
TRBD1 TRBJ1-4 TRBV30 NA CAWSVPGTANEKLFF TGTGCCTGGAGTGTACCCGGGACAGCGAATGAAAAACTGTTTTTT
TRBD2 TRBJ2-3 TRBV27 NA CASSSLAGGLYTQYF TGTGCCAGCAGTTCTCTAGCGGGAGGATTGTATACGCAGTATTTT
TRBD2 TRBJ2-5 TRBV7-9 NA CASSPGGLAGETETQYF TGTGCCAGCAGCCCGGGGGGACTAGCGGGAGAGACGGAGACCCAGTACTTC
TRBD1 TRBJ2-3 TRBV18 NA CASSPQGAGDTQYF TGTGCCAGCTCACCCCAGGGGGCTGGGGATACGCAGTATTTT